Listed below are T cell receptor beta chains from one sample, sequenced in a study of shared clonotypes between healthy human individuals. TCRdb's copy holds only in-frame clones and misses some; the assay was immunoSEQ multiplex PCR. Of around 2.1 million clones in the sample, 90% to 96% were seen once. The sequencing sample was made of naive CD4+ T cells sorted from blood. Receptors were obtained from a man aged 18 to 30 in good health. Both conserved end residues are trimmed from each CDR3. D genes are given only for firm matches.

SATGQGSSYEQY	TRBJ2-7	TRBV29-1	TRBD1
ASSRDDRTEAF	TRBJ1-1	TRBV6-5	-
ASSFRDTAYYGYT	TRBJ1-2	TRBV11-2	-
ASRQTGGANNEQF	TRBJ2-1	TRBV7-2	-
ASSDRDANTGELF	TRBJ2-2	TRBV5-6	-
ASSPGHIGGYT	TRBJ1-2	TRBV18	-
ASSPTVLAF	TRBJ1-1	TRBV6-1	-
ASSLTGNTEAF	TRBJ1-1	TRBV7-9	TRBD1
ASSSWGGSGELF	TRBJ2-2	TRBV5-4	-
ASSLQYQETQY	TRBJ2-5	TRBV2	-
ASSFIGEGE	TRBJ2-2	TRBV7-9	-
AWTRTVATEAF	TRBJ1-1	TRBV30	-
ASSLTLNGGTQY	TRBJ2-5	TRBV5-1	-
AWSGESPRDSPLH	TRBJ1-6	TRBV30	-
ASSLGVVAQETQY	TRBJ2-5	TRBV5-1	-